This passage covers 4 T cell receptor beta chains from one sample sequenced in a study of T cells in women clearing cervical HPV infection. Libraries were prepared by immunoSEQ multiplex PCR; TCRdb keeps only in-frame clonotypes and omits some of them. Its clone listing holds about 39,000 clones. The sequenced sample consisted of blood buffy coat. The receptors were sampled from a woman aged 18-70 years with a cervical HPV16 infection that either progressed to CIN3+ or cleared (not recorded which).

Remarks on this clone: The CDR3 is cut off 3 residues early in the read; its end comes from the germline J gene. The chain carries TRBV5-1 and TRBJ1-6, with a tentative D call TRBD1 (6 bases). V lost 6 bases to trimming and J lost 7 bases, with 26 bases between them. This CDR3 is built from 18 residues. Germline CDR1 and CDR2: SGHRS and YFSETQ. Partial CDR3 DNA: TGCGCCAGCACCGTCCGGGGACAAACCGGGACCGAGAATTCACCC. Protein sequence: CASTVRGQTGTENSP. The complete CDR3 protein is CASTVRGQTGTENSPLHF.

Of note for this clone: From the germline J gene comes the end of the CDR3, since the read stops 3 residues before it. The rearrangement links TRBV2 to TRBJ2-6; 8 bases align to TRBD1. Losses at the gene ends were 8 bases for V and 2 bases for J; bases not matched to a gene: 11. This CDR3 spans 17 amino acids. Germline CDR1 SNHLY, CDR2 FYNNEI. The DNA read from the CDR3 is TGTGCCAGCCACAGGGGGTCGATTCTGGCTGGGGCCAACGTC. This gives the protein CASHRGSILAGANV. The full CDR3 sequence reads CASHRGSILAGANVLTF. Filled out from reference TRBV2 and TRBJ2-6, the complete variable domain reads EPEVTQTPSHQVTQMGQEVILRCVPISNHLYFYWYRQILGQKVEFLVSFYNNEISEKSEIFDDQFSVERPDGSNFTLKIRSTKLEDSAMYFCASHRGSILAGANVLTFGAGSRLTVL.

With regard to this clone: The read gets to within 3 residues of the CDR3 end, and the germline J gene fills in the rest. The chain has TRBV6-1 and TRBJ2-3; 13 nucleotides align to TRBD2. After removal of 1 base from V and 3 bases from J, the junction contained 4 bases not matched to a gene. This CDR3 region has 17 residues. The germline V gene encodes CDR1 MNHNS and CDR2 SASEGT. CDR3 amino acids: CASSEVPTSGGTDTQYF. The sequenced CDR3 bases are TGTGCCAGCAGTGAAGTTCCGACTAGCGGGGGGACAGATACG.

Concerning this clone: Read coverage stops 3 residues before the CDR3 terminus; the germline J gene supplies the remainder. The chain carries TRBV14 and TRBJ2-5, with D maybe TRBD2 (7 bases). Trimming cost V 1 base and J 6 bases, with 12 bases left between them. The CDR3 is made up of 14 amino acids. Germline CDR1 SGHDN, CDR2 FVKESK. CDR3 sequence reads: CASSQVGGAKTQYF. The DNA read from the CDR3 is TGTGCCAGCAGCCAAGTAGGGGGGGCGAAGACC.